This T cell receptor (beta chain) was sequenced for a study of T-cell reconstitution after alpha-beta-depleted transplantation in children. Points from the study as a whole: About two months after transplant, alpha-beta T cells reportedly came from several hundred expanded graft clones. Day-60 TCRbeta diversity that was high in some patients was derived from surviving recipient T cells and thymic progenitors.

As regards this clonotype: The target antigen is unknown.

This CDR3 region has 15 residues. In germline, CDR1 is SGHTA, CDR2 FQGNSA. The V end lost 2 bases, the J end lost 4 bases, and 12 bases lay between the germline ends. Preparing the TCRbeta library involved the use of unique molecular identifiers. TCRdb re-derived calls from the PCR reads in MiXCR, one entry per CDR3 protein. The table has under 450,000 distinct CDR3 sequences, about 17% seen once. The sample here was PBMCs, mostly from graft donor cells, taken 360 days after TCRalphabeta/CD19-depleted stem cell transplant. This TCR was sampled from a boy in the first two years of life who had a stem cell transplant for Wiskott-Aldrich syndrome, so the T cells may come from the graft donor. V and J are TRBV7-2 and TRBJ2-1; D is undetermined. The DNA of the CDR3 is TGTGCCAGCAGCTTACGACCCTACAAGTACAATGAGCAGTTCTTC. Translation: CASSLRPYKYNEQFF.